This T cell receptor beta chain was identified during a study of cytomegalovirus exposure and HLA in healthy donors. This clone has just a few counts. What it binds is not known. Whole-study results and caveats: Reported performance of the classifier showed diagnosis of cytomegalovirus status with high specificity and sensitivity. The study found most TCR sequences rare, yet found some public TCRs in many donors.

CDR1 and CDR2 from the germline V gene are SNHLY and FYNNEI. V was trimmed by 3 bases and J by 4 bases, leaving 9 bases between them. This CDR3 has 14 amino acids. The PCR contained 60 Vbeta and 13 Jbeta primers. The data were produced by immunoSEQ multiplex PCR, yet TCRdb's version contains in-frame clones alone and is incomplete. The data show more than 150,000 clones, 80% to 85% seen once. The TCR was taken from a woman between 18 and 29 years old in good health and CMV-seronegative. The V and J genes are TRBV2 and TRBJ1-4; possibly TRBD1 for D (6 bases). The material sequenced was PBMCs. CDR3 in amino acids: CASSDRQVNEKLFF. The CDR3 DNA is TGTGCCAGCAGTGACCGACAGGTTAATGAAAAACTGTTTTTT. Filled out from reference TRBV2 and TRBJ1-4, the complete variable domain reads EPEVTQTPSHQVTQMGQEVILRCVPISNHLYFYWYRQILGQKVEFLVSFYNNEISEKSEIFDDQFSVERPDGSNFTLKIRSTKLEDSAMYFCASSDRQVNEKLFFGSGTQLSVL.